The clone carrying this TCR beta chain was observed at least ten times. This entry comes from a study of T cells in Graves' hyperthyroidism and ophthalmopathy. TCR beta CDR3 regions were amplified from RNA. A set of HTBI primers served as the primers for a first-round RT-PCR of the TCR CDR3. TCRdb reprocessed the multiplex PCR reads via MiXCR and lists one record per CDR3 protein. The top ten hold roughly 8.2% of the sample, which has approximately 590,000 distinct CDR3 sequences, about half seen once. Trimming shortened V by 2 bases and J by 4 bases, and 14 bases separated the two germline ends. Per germline, CDR1 SQVTM and CDR2 ANQGSEA. The CDR3 is 14 amino acids.

The V call is TRBV29-1, the J call TRBJ1-2, with a tentative D call TRBD1 (5 bases). Sequenced sample: peripheral blood or thyroid tissue (not recorded which). This sequence was found in a woman aged 18-29 years with Graves' hyperthyroidism. Here the CDR3 DNA reads TGCAGCGTTGAACCTCAGGGAGCGCTCTATGGCTACACCTTC. It encodes CSVEPQGALYGYTF.